This T cell receptor (beta chain) was obtained from a study of blood T cell repertoires in COVID-19. This CDR3 has 13 amino acids. Trimming at V came to 10 bases and at J to 8 bases, leaving 4 bases not matched to a gene. From germline, CDR1 is MNHEY and CDR2 SVGAGI. Sequencing used immunoSEQ multiplex PCR; TCRdb keeps in-frame clones, though not all of them. The sample includes 65,000 to 90,000 clones, roughly 78% of them seen just once. The specimen was peripheral blood. This sequence joins TRBV6-5 and TRBJ2-2; 13 bases line up with TRBD2. This TCR derives from a man aged 60 to 75 with acute or convalescent COVID-19. CDR3 amino acids: CAMGTSGTGELFF. In DNA, the CDR3 is TGTGCCATGGGGACTAGCGGGACGGGGGAGCTGTTTTTT.